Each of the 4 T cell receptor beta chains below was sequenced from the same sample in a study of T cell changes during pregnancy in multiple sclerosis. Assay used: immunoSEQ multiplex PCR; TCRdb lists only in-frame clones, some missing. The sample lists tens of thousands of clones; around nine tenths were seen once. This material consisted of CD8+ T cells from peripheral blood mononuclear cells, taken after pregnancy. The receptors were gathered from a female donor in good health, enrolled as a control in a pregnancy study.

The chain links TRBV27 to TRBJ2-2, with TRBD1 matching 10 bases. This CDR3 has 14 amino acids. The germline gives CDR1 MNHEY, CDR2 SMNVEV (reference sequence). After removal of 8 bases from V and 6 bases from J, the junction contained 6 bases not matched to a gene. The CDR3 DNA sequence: TGTGCCAGCGCTTTCGACAGGGGGCCCGGGGAGCTGTTTTTT. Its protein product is CASAFDRGPGELFF.

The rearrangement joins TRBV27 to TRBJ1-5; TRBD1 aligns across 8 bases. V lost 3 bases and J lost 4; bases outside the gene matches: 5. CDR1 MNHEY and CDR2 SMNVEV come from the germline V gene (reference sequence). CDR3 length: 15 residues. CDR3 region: CASSFYRGANQPQHF. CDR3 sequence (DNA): TGTGCCAGCAGTTTCTACAGGGGGGCAAATCAGCCCCAGCATTTT.

The CDR3 is CASSPRDFSYEQYF. The CDR3 DNA sequence: TGCGCCAGCAGCCCCCGGGACTTCTCCTACGAGCAGTACTTC. The chain combines TRBV4-1 with TRBJ2-7; TRBD2 is a possible D gene (6 bases). Per the germline V gene, CDR1 is MGHRA and CDR2 is YSYEKL. The length of the CDR3 is 14 residues. V was pared by 4 bases and J by 0 bases, with 10 bases between.

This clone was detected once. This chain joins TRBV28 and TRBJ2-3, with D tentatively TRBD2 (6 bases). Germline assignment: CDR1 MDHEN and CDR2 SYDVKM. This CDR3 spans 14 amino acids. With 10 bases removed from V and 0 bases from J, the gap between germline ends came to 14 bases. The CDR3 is CATTSRGSTDTQYF. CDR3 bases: TGTGCCACTACCTCCCGGGGGAGCACAGATACGCAGTATTTT.